The clone carrying this T cell receptor (beta chain) has at least ten counts. These data come from a study of response to subunit inactivated influenza vaccine. Per the germline V gene, CDR1 is MNHNS and CDR2 is SASEGT. This CDR3 is built from 18 residues. The V gene end was trimmed by 6 bases and the J gene end by 7 bases; junction bases not matched to a gene: 22. TCRdb re-derived calls from the RT-PCR reads in MiXCR, one entry per CDR3 protein. Of more than 250,000 distinct CDR3 sequences listed, roughly 22% were seen once; the top ten hold 10%. The chain couples TRBV6-1 to TRBJ1-2; 8 bases align to TRBD1. The receptor was isolated from a man aged 50 to 69 who received an inactivated influenza vaccine. The material sequenced was PBMCs from blood, taken roughly 20 months after vaccination. The DNA of the CDR3 is TGTGCCAGCAGCCTATCGGCCCCGCAGGGGGCAGTTTTTCGTGGCTACACCTTC. Translating gives CASSLSAPQGAVFRGYTF.